The T cell receptor (beta chain) described here comes from a study of T cell responses to AZD1222 COVID-19 vaccine. General study findings and limits: Most donors were white British, females outnumbered males, and clonal diversity was possibly underestimated.

The study pooled second doses at about 4 or about 12 weeks. In this sample, this clone turned up once. Antigen unknown. Only in-frame clones appear in the TCRdb table, and some are missing; sequencing was by immunoSEQ multiplex PCR. The sample shows about 86,000 clones, roughly 90% of them seen only once. The specimen was peripheral blood, collected 28 days after the second AZD1222 dose. This TCR was sampled from an adult who received the AZD1222 COVID-19 vaccine.

The CDR3 nucleotides read TGTGCCAGCAGTATGACTCCGAACACTGAAGCTTTCTTT. Protein product: CASSMTPNTEAFF. The rearrangement links TRBV25-1 to TRBJ1-1; D is unresolved. CDR3 length equals 13 residues. The V gene's germline CDR1 is MGHDK and CDR2 SYGVNS. V was shortened by 5 bases and J by 1 base, with 8 bases between the two germline ends.